This is a list of T cell receptor beta chains from one sample in a study of cytomegalovirus exposure and HLA in healthy donors. Clones were sequenced by immunoSEQ multiplex PCR, and TCRdb holds only the in-frame ones, with some missing. Of some 150,000 clones listed, more than 60% are singletons. The source material was PBMCs. Receptor source: a middle-aged man in good health and CMV-seronegative. The CDR3 runs from the conserved cysteine through the conserved F or W. A D gene is named only where the DNA matches it firmly. Clone size is not always given. Where it is, it says once, few, many or a class for expanded clones.

NA	TRBV5-6	TRBJ1-6	few	TGTGCCAGCAGCTTCCCCGGGAATAATTCACCCCTCCACTTT	CASSFPGNNSPLHF
NA	TRBV15	TRBJ1-5	NA	TGTGCCACCAGCAGAGTTCGACAGGATTATAGCAATCAGCCCCAGCATTTT	CATSRVRQDYSNQPQHF
NA	TRBV6-1	TRBJ1-3	few	TGTGCCAGCAGTGAAGCGTTGGCGGTCTCTGGAAACACCATATATTTT	CASSEALAVSGNTIYF
NA	TRBV28	TRBJ1-5	NA	TGTGCCAGCAGTTTATCTGGGGGCGACAATCAGCCCCAGCATTTT	CASSLSGGDNQPQHF
TRBD1	TRBV19	TRBJ2-5	NA	TGTGCCAGTAGCTCCAATCCCAGAGCCGGGACAGGGCCTAAAGAGACCCAGTACTTC	CASSSNPRAGTGPKETQYF
NA	TRBV28	TRBJ2-3	NA	TGTGCCAGCACCCTATGGGGGGGCGGTGGCACAGATACGCAGTATTTT	CASTLWGGGGTDTQYF
NA	TRBV2	TRBJ2-3	NA	TGTGCCAGCGCGGGCGGGCGCACAGATACGCAGTATTTT	CASAGGRTDTQYF
TRBD1	TRBV6-5	TRBJ1-5	NA	TGTGCCAGCAGAGGGGGACAGGGGTGGAATCAGCCCCAGCATTTT	CASRGGQGWNQPQHF
TRBD2	TRBV5-6	TRBJ2-5	NA	TGTGCCAGCAGCTTGGATGGGAGGGAAGTGACCCAGTACTTC	CASSLDGREVTQYF
TRBD2	TRBV15	TRBJ2-2	NA	TGTGCCACCAGCAGAGAGCGGGGGGACACCGGGGAGCTGTTTTTT	CATSRERGDTGELFF
NA	TRBV5-1	TRBJ2-7	NA	TGCGCCAGCTCTTTAGGGGGCAGCGCGGGGTACGAGCAGTACTTC	CASSLGGSAGYEQYF
NA	TRBV10-1	TRBJ2-7	few	TGCGCCAGCAGTGAGTCTGCACGGGGTGGCGAGCAGTACTTC	CASSESARGGEQYF
NA	TRBV4-2	TRBJ1-5	few	TGTGCCAGCAGCCAAGAAGGGGGGGTTCTCTGGCAGCCCCAGCATTTT	CASSQEGGVLWQPQHF
NA	TRBV5-6	TRBJ2-7	NA	TGTGCCAGCAGCTTCGGGGAGGCCTACGAGCAGTACTTC	CASSFGEAYEQYF
TRBD2	TRBV14	TRBJ2-1	NA	TGTGCCAGCAGCCAAGATGACCAGCGGGGAGGGAGTTACTACAATGAGCAGTTCTTC	CASSQDDQRGGSYYNEQFF
TRBD2	TRBV7-3	TRBJ2-1	NA	TGTGCCAGCAGCTTAACGAACCTAGCGGGGGGGTACAATGAGCAGTTCTTC	CASSLTNLAGGYNEQFF
TRBD1	TRBV27	TRBJ1-5	NA	TGTGCCAGCAGTCTCACGACAGGGTCTAACCAGCCCCAGCATTTT	CASSLTTGSNQPQHF
NA	TRBV25-1	TRBJ2-3	NA	TGTGCCAGCAGTTCTTATACGCAGTATTTT	CASSSYTQYF
NA	TRBV7-9	TRBJ2-1	NA	TGTGCCAGCAGCGAGGAGGCCAATGAGCAGTTCTTC	CASSEEANEQFF
NA	TRBV5-1	TRBJ2-2	NA	TGCGCCAGCAGCTCCGAGGGCATTAACACCGGGGAGCTGTTTTTT	CASSSEGINTGELFF
TRBD1	TRBV7-2	TRBJ1-2	NA	TGTGCCAGCAGCCCCAACCGGGACAGATATGGCTACACCTTC	CASSPNRDRYGYTF
TRBD2	TRBV19	TRBJ2-1	NA	TGTGCCAGTAGTATATTTGGGCGGGGGTCGGGAGTTGAGCAGTTCTTC	CASSIFGRGSGVEQFF
NA	TRBV6-5	TRBJ1-2	NA	TGTGCCAGCAGTTATTTTGGCAGGGGCGGAGGCTACACCTTC	CASSYFGRGGGYTF
TRBD1	TRBV5-1	TRBJ2-6	once	TGCGCCAGCAGCTTTGGACAGGCGACGTCTGGGGCCAACGTCCTGACTTTC	CASSFGQATSGANVLTF
NA	TRBV27	TRBJ2-3	NA	TGTGCCAGCAGCCCGGGGGACGGTACAGATACGCAGTATTTT	CASSPGDGTDTQYF
NA	TRBV5-1	TRBJ2-2	NA	TGCGCCAGCAGTTCACGGGGGAGCGCGAACACCGGGGAGCTGTTTTTT	CASSSRGSANTGELFF
TRBD1	TRBV4-3	TRBJ2-7	NA	TGCGCCAGCAGCCCGCGGGACAGGGCGGGGGAGCAGTACTTC	CASSPRDRAGEQYF
TRBD1	TRBV4-2	TRBJ1-1	few	TGTGCCAGCAGTTTCAAGGGAGACAGGGGAGGTGAAGCTTTCTTT	CASSFKGDRGGEAFF
TRBD1	TRBV19	TRBJ1-1	NA	TGTGCCAGTCGGGACAGACGGAACACTGAGGCTTTCTTT	CASRDRRNTEAFF
NA	TRBV5-4	TRBJ1-2	once	TGTGCCAGCAGCTTGGGCCGCCGGCGGGGGGAGGTGGGGTATGGCTACACCTTC	CASSLGRRRGEVGYGYTF
TRBD2	TRBV18	TRBJ2-1	NA	TGTGCCAGCTCACCGCAAGCGGGGGGGCCGTTCGTCACCTACAATGAGCAGTTCTTC	CASSPQAGGPFVTYNEQFF
TRBD1	TRBV4-1	TRBJ2-7	NA	TGCGCCAGCAGCCGTGAATTACAGGGGGCCTACGAGCAGTACTTC	CASSRELQGAYEQYF
TRBD1	TRBV10-3	TRBJ2-3	NA	TGTGCCATCAATACTGAACAGGGGGGCGTGGATACGCAGTATTTT	CAINTEQGGVDTQYF
TRBD2	TRBV9	TRBJ2-1	NA	TGTGCCAGCAGCGTAGGGGCGGGGGGTCTTCTCAATGAGCAGTTCTTC	CASSVGAGGLLNEQFF
NA	TRBV21-1	TRBJ1-3	NA	TGTGCCAGCAGCAAAAGCAGGGTCGATGGAAACACCATATATTTT	CASSKSRVDGNTIYF
TRBD1	TRBV19	TRBJ1-1	NA	TGTGCCAGTACCGGACAGGCGATGAACACTGAAGCTTTCTTT	CASTGQAMNTEAFF
NA	TRBV5-5	TRBJ2-7	once	TGTGCCAGCAGCTTGGGACAGGCCCCCGAGCAGTACTTC	CASSLGQAPEQYF
TRBD2	TRBV6-1	TRBJ2-1	NA	TGTGCCAGCAGCGTACGGGGGGGTGTCTACAATGAGCAGTTCTTC	CASSVRGGVYNEQFF
TRBD1	TRBV18	TRBJ1-2	NA	TGTGCCAGCTCACCAGTCCCGGGACAGGTTTGGGGCTACACCTTC	CASSPVPGQVWGYTF
TRBD1	TRBV28	TRBJ2-7	NA	TGTGCCAGCAGTTTCACCATACAGGGGAAAGAATCCTACGAGCAGTACTTC	CASSFTIQGKESYEQYF
NA	TRBV7-3	TRBJ2-1	NA	TGTGCCAGCAGCTTAGGGAGGAATGAGCAGTTCTTC	CASSLGRNEQFF
TRBD1	TRBV19	TRBJ2-2	NA	TGTGCCAGTAGTATAGGGTCTGGGTGGGACAGAGCGAACACCGGGGAGCTGTTTTTT	CASSIGSGWDRANTGELFF
NA	TRBV5-6	TRBJ1-2	NA	TGTGCCAGCAGCTTGAGTCTGGGGGGTAACTATGGCTACACCTTC	CASSLSLGGNYGYTF
TRBD1	TRBV11-2	TRBJ2-1	NA	TGTGCCAGCAGCCTGGGACAGGCTATTTACAATGAGCAGTTCTTC	CASSLGQAIYNEQFF
NA	TRBV12-1	TRBJ2-5	NA	TGTGCCAGCAGCTCCTGTGGGGCCGAGAAGACCCAGTACTTC	CASSSCGAEKTQYF
TRBD1	TRBV4-1	TRBJ2-7	many	TGCGCCAGCAGCGACGACGACGGGACAGGGATCAACGAGCAGTACTTC	CASSDDDGTGINEQYF